The 2 T cell receptor beta chains below were found in one sample sequenced in a study of cytomegalovirus exposure and HLA in healthy donors (dated by TCRdb to about 2017). Library generation was performed with the immunoSEQ multiplex PCR assay. A mixture of 60 forward primers for TCR Vbeta segments and 13 reverse primers for TCR Jbeta segments was used in the multiplex PCR. Entries here come from immuneACCESS through TCRdb and include only in-frame sequences with V and J called. Some clones fail to appear in such tables; in the studies checked, an unresolved V gene covers under half of the shortfall, and the cause of the remainder is unknown. This sample is represented by some 80,000 clones; about a tenth of them were singletons. The top ten constitute 24% of the sample. Sequencing was done on a sample of PBMCs. The receptors shown here come from a man in his 60s in good health and CMV-seropositive.

This sequence joins TRBV28 and TRBJ2-2; 8 bases match TRBD1. Germline V CDR1 and CDR2: MDHEN, SYDVKM. The CDR3 length is 16 residues. Germline trimming cut 6 bases from V and 1 base from J; bases unmatched to any gene: 7. CDR3 nucleotides: TGTGCCAGCAGGAGAGGGGGACAGGAGAACACCGGGGAGCTGTTTTTT. This encodes CASRRGGQENTGELFF.

This clone has a handful of counts. This chain connects TRBV6-1 to TRBJ2-5, with 9 bases matching TRBD2. Trimming at V came to 3 bases and at J to 2 bases, leaving 4 bases not matched to a gene. This CDR3 spans 15 amino acids. Germline CDR1 and CDR2: MNHNS and SASEGT. The CDR3 is CASSDAGGIQETQYF. DNA for the CDR3: TGTGCCAGCAGTGACGCGGGGGGGATTCAAGAGACCCAGTACTTC.